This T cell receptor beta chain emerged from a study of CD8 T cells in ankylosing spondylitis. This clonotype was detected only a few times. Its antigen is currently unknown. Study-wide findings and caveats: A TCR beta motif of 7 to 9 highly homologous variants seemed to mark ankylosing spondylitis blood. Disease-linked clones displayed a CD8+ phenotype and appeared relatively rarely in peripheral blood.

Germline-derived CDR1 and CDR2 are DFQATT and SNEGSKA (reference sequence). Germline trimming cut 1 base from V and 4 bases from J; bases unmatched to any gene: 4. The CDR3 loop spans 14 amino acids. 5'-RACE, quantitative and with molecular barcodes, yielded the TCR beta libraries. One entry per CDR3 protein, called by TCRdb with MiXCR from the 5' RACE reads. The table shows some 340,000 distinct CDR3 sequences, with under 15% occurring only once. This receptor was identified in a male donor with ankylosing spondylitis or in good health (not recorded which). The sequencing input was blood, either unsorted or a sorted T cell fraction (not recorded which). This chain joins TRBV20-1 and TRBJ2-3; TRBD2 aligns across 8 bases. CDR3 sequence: CSARVGTRSDTQYF. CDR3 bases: TGCAGTGCTAGAGTAGGGACTAGATCAGATACGCAGTATTTT.